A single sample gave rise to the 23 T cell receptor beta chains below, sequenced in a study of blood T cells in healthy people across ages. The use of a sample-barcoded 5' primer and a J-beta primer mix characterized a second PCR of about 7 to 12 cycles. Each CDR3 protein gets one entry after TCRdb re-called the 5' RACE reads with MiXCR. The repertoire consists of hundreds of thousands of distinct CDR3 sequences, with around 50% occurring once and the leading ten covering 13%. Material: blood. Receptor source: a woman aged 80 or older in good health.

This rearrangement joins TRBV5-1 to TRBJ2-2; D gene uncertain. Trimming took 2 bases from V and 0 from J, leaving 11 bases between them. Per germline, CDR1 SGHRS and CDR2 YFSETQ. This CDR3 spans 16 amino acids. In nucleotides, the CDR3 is TGCGCCAGCAGCTTTGTGCAGACGGCGAACACCGGGGAGCTGTTTTTT. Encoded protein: CASSFVQTANTGELFF.

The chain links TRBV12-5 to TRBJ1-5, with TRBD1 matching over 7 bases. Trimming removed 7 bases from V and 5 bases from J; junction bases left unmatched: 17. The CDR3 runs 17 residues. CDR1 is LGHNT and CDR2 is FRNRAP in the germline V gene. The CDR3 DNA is TGTGCTAGTGTGTCCGGAACAGGGGCGACGAGCTATCAGCCCCAGCATTTT. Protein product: CASVSGTGATSYQPQHF.

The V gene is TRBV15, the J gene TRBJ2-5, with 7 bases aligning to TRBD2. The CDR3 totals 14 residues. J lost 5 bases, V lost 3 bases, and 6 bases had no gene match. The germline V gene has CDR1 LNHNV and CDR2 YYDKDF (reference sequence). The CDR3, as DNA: TGTGCCACCAGCAGTTGGGGGGGTGTGGAGACCCAGTACTTC. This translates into CATSSWGGVETQYF.

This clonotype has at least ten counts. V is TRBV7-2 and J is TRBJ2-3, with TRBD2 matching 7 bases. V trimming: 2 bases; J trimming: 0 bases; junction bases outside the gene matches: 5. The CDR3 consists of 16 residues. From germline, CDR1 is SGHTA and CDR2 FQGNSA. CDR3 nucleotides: TGTGCCAGCAGCTTACCAGCGGGGTTCAGCACAGATACGCAGTATTTT. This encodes CASSLPAGFSTDTQYF.

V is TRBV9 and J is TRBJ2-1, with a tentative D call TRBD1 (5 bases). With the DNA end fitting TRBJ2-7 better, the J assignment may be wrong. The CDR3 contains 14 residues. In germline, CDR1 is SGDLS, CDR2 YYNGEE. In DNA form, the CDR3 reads TGTGCCAGCAGCGTAAGTGGGGCCTACAATGAGCAGTACTTC. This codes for CASSVSGAYNEQYF.

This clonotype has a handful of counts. In DNA form, the CDR3 reads TGCGCCAGCAGCCACGGACTAGTCTACAATGAGCAGTACTTC. It is translated as CASSHGLVYNEQYF. J is TRBJ2-5 and V is TRBV5-1; TRBD2 agrees at 7 bases. The CDR3 loop spans 14 amino acids. The V gene end was trimmed by 4 bases and the J gene end by 11 bases; junction bases not matched to a gene: 14. Germline V gene sequence: CDR1 SGHRS, CDR2 YFSETQ.

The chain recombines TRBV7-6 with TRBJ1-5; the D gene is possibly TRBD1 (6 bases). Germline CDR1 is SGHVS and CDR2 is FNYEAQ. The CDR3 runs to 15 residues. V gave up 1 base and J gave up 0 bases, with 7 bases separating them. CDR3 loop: CASSLGGHSNQPQHF. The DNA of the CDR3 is TGTGCCAGCAGCTTAGGGGGGCATAGCAATCAGCCCCAGCATTTT.

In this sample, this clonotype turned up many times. CDR3 nucleotide sequence: TGTGCCATCAGTGAGTCCCAGCTCAATCAGCCCCAGCATTTT. Encoded protein: CAISESQLNQPQHF. The J gene is TRBJ1-5, the V gene TRBV10-3, with D hard to call. The CDR3 has 14 amino acids. V dropped 0 bases and J dropped 3 bases, with 6 bases sitting between them. The germline V gene has CDR1 ENHRY and CDR2 SYGVKD.

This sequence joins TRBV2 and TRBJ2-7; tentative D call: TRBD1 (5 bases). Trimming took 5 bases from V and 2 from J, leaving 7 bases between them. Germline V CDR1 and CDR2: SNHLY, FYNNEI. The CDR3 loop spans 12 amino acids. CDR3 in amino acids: CASSTDTYEQYF. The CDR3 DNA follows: TGTGCCAGCAGTACGGACACCTACGAGCAGTACTTC.

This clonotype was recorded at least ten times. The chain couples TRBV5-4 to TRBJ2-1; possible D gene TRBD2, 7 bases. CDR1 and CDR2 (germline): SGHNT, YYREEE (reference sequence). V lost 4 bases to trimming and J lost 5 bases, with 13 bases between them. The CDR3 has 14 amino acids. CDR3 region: CASSVGGGNNEQFF. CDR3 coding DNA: TGTGCCAGCAGCGTGGGAGGGGGTAACAATGAGCAGTTCTTC.

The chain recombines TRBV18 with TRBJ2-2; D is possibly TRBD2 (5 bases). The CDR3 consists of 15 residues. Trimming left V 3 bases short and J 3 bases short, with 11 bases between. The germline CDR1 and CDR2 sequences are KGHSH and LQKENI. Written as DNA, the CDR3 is TGTGCCAGCTCACCTCTAGCATCGGACACCGGGGAGCTGTTTTTT. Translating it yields CASSPLASDTGELFF.

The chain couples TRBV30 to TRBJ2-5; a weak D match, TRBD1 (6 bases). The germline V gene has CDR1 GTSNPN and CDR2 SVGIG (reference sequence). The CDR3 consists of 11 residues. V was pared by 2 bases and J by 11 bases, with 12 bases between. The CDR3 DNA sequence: TGTGCCTGGAGTACCGGACAGCCTCAGTACTTC. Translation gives CAWSTGQPQYF.

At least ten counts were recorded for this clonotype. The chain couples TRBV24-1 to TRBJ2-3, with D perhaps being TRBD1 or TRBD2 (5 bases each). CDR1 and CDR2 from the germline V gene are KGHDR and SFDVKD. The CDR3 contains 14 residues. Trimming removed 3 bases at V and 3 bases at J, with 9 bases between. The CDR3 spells CATSDGWGTDTQYF. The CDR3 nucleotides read TGTGCCACCAGTGATGGTTGGGGGACAGATACGCAGTATTTT.

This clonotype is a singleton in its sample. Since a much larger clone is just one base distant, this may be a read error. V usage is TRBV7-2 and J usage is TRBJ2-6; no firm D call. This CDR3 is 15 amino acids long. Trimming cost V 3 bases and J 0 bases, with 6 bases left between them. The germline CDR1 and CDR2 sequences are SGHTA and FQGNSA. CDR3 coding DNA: TGTGCCAGCAGCTTTGGGGTCTCTGGGGCCAACGTCCTGACTTTC. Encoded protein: CASSFGVSGANVLTF.

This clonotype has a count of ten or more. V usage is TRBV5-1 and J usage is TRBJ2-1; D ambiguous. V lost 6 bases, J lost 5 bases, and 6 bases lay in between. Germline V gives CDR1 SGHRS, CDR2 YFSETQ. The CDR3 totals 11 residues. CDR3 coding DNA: TGCGCCAGCAACCAAGACAATGAGCAGTTCTTC. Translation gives CASNQDNEQFF.

This chain's CDR3 is CASSGPGTHPNTGELFF. CDR3 nucleotides: TGTGCCAGCAGCGGGCCAGGGACCCATCCGAACACCGGGGAGCTGTTTTTT. This chain connects TRBV7-9 to TRBJ2-2; D assignment may be TRBD1 or TRBD2 (5 bases each). The CDR3 extends over 17 amino acids. V was cut by 5 bases and J by 0 bases, with 16 bases left in between. The germline V gene has CDR1 SEHNR and CDR2 FQNEAQ (reference sequence).

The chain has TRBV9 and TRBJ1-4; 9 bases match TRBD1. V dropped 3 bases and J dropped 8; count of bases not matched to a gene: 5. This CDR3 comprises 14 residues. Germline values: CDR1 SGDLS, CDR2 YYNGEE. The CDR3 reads CASSADRGTEKLFF. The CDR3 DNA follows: TGTGCCAGCAGCGCTGACAGGGGGACGGAAAAACTGTTTTTT.

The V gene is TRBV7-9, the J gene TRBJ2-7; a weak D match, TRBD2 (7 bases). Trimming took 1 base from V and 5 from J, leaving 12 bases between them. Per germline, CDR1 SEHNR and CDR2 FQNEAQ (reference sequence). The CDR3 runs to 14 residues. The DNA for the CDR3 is TGTGCCAGCAGCTTAGTCGGGGGGCCGGACGAGCAGTACTTC. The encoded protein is CASSLVGGPDEQYF. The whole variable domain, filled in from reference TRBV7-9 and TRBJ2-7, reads DTGVSQNPRHKITKRGQNVTFRCDPISEHNRLYWYRQTLGQGPEFLTYFQNEAQLEKSRLLSDRFSAERPKGSFSTLEIQRTEQGDSAMYLCASSLVGGPDEQYFGPGTRLTVT.

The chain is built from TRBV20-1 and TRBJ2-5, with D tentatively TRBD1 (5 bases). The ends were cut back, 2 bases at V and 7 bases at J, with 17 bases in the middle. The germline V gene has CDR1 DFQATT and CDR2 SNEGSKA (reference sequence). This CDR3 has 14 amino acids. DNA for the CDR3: TGCAGTGCTAGATCCATAGGGGCAGGGCGGACCCAGTACTTC. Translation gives CSARSIGAGRTQYF.

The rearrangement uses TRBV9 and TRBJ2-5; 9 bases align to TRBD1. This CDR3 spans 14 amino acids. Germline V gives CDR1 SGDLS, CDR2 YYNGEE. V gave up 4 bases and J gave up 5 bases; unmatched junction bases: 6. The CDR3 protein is CASSPPDRGETQYF. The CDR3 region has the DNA TGTGCCAGCAGCCCTCCGGACAGGGGTGAGACCCAGTACTTC.

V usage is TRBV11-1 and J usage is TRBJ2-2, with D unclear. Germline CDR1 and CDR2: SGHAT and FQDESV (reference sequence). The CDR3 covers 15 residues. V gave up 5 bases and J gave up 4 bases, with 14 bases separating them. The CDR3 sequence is CASSPQSISTGELFF. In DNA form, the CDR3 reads TGTGCCAGCAGCCCGCAATCCATCAGCACCGGGGAGCTGTTTTTT.

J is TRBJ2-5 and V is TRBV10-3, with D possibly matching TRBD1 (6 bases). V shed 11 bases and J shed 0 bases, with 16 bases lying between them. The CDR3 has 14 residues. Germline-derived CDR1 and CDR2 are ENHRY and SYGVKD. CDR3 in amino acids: CASRDGQYQETQYF. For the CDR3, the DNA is TGTGCCTCACGGGACGGACAGTACCAAGAGACCCAGTACTTC.

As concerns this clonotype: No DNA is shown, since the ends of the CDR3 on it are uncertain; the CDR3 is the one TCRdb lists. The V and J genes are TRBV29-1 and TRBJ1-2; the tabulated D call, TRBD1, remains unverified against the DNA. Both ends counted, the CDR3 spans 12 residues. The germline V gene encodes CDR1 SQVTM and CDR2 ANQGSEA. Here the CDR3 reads CSGRDRNYGCTF.